Detailed here is one T cell receptor beta chain. No antigen is known for it. This specimen belongs to a study of a mutant IDH1 vaccine in newly diagnosed glioma. Looking at the study overall: Before enrollment, patients got radiotherapy alone, temozolomide alone, or mostly the combination. Held at week 35, visit V12 was the safety follow-up, and visit V13 followed at week 47.

Sample time point: week 35, safety follow-up. Every vaccination contained 300 ug of the mutant IDH1 20-mer peptide and was paired with topical imiquimod. Across weeks 1, 3, 5, 7, 11, 15, 19 and 23, patients received a vaccination each time, eight in all. Libraries were prepared by immunoSEQ multiplex PCR; TCRdb keeps only in-frame clonotypes and omits some of them. The sample records 45,000 to 55,000 clones, approximately 79% being singletons. The V end was cut by 4 bases, the J end by 5 bases, with 18 bases between. CDR3 length equals 15 residues. CDR1 is MNHEY and CDR2 is SMNVEV in the germline V gene (reference sequence).

V usage is TRBV27 and J usage is TRBJ2-7; D is uncertain. The source is a man aged 35 to 55 with glioma. Source: PBMCs, taken from a glioma patient whose treatment included an IDH1 peptide vaccine. The CDR3 nucleotides read TGTGCCAGCAGTTCCGGGTACAGCTTAGCCGACGAGCAGTACTTC. As protein: CASSSGYSLADEQYF.